Shown below are 13 T cell receptor beta chains from a single sample sequenced in a study of regulatory T cells in long-lasting Graves disease (dated by TCRdb to the early 2020s). Library preparation used multiplex PCR. Sequenced using an Illumina HiSeq 4000. CDR3 regions were amplified by Arm-PCR with iRepertoire HTBI primers to construct TCR beta libraries. Using fastp trimming at Q25 and MiXCR clonotype assembly, TCRdb reanalyzed the public sequencing data and kept in-frame beta chains. CDR3 protein sequences are deduplicated, and each keeps its most common genes and DNA. The sample table shows 600,000 to 850,000 distinct CDR3 sequences, and about 30% are seen once. The ten largest account for 35% to 55% of the sample. According to the study, the label for this sample's time point signals: persistent/refractory GD, antithyroid drugs over 5 years with positive TRAb. RNA was extracted from PBMCs in TRIzol for both TCR sequencing and RNA sequencing.

This sample comprised peripheral blood mononuclear cells (PBMCs), obtained when the disease was refractory, from a patient treated with antithyroid drugs. All receptors come from a female donor with Graves disease.

The table lists this clonotype with a few counts. The chain is built from TRBV14 and TRBJ2-2; 7 bases fit TRBD1. Germline V lookup: CDR1 SGHDN, CDR2 FVKESK. This CDR3 is built from 14 residues. Unmatched junction bases numbered 4, after V lost 3 bases and J lost 6 bases. The CDR3, as DNA: TGTGCCAGCAGCCAGCACAGGGGACCCGGGGAGCTGTTTTTT. It specifies CASSQHRGPGELFF.

On this clonotype: A much bigger clone sits one base away, suggesting this may be a read error. V and J are TRBV20-1 and TRBJ2-6; D call uncertain. The CDR3 extends over 13 amino acids. Germline V gives CDR1 DFQATT, CDR2 SNEGSKA (reference sequence). V gave up 1 base and J gave up 2 bases, with 3 bases separating them. The chain's CDR3 is CSARAPGANVLTF. The CDR3 coding sequence is TGCAGTGCTAGAGCCCCTGGGGCCAACGTCCTGACTTTC.

This clonotype has only a few counts. The gene calls are TRBV3-1 and TRBJ2-4; weak D call: TRBD1 (5 bases). The V end was cut by 1 base, the J end by 7 bases, with 20 bases between. Germline V CDR1 and CDR2: LGHDT, YNNKEL (reference sequence). The CDR3 length is 17 residues. The CDR3 region is CASSQGLGSGPLNIQYF. For the CDR3, the DNA is TGTGCCAGCAGCCAAGGGTTGGGGTCAGGGCCCCTGAACATTCAGTACTTC.

V and J are TRBV14 and TRBJ2-5; the D is unclear. Trimming took off 0 bases at V and 6 bases at J, with 11 bases between the two ends. Germline lookup yields CDR1 SGHDN and CDR2 FVKESK. The CDR3 contains 14 residues. In nucleotides, the CDR3 is TGTGCCAGCAGCCAAGATATTTTGGCGAAGACCCAGTACTTC. It yields the protein CASSQDILAKTQYF.

This clonotype was recorded a few times. This sequence joins TRBV15 and TRBJ1-4; 7 bases match TRBD1. The CDR3 has 15 residues. In germline, CDR1 is LNHNV, CDR2 YYDKDF (reference sequence). V shed 1 base, J shed 7 bases, and the junction held 6 bases outside the gene matches. The CDR3 loop reads CATSRVRQGGEKLFF. The CDR3 DNA follows: TGTGCCACCAGCAGAGTAAGACAGGGCGGTGAAAAACTGTTTTTT.

V usage is TRBV19 and J usage is TRBJ2-7, with D perhaps matching TRBD2 (6 bases). The germline V and J ends were trimmed by 3 bases and 2 bases, with 14 bases remaining between them. The CDR3 consists of 15 residues. In germline, CDR1 is LNHDA, CDR2 SQIVND (reference sequence). Here the CDR3 reads CASSIDSRDPYEQYF. The CDR3 region has the DNA TGTGCCAGTAGTATTGACTCGCGGGACCCCTACGAGCAGTACTTC.

In its sample, this clonotype was seen a few times. This sequence joins TRBV5-4 and TRBJ1-1, with 10 bases fitting TRBD1. The trim removed 2 bases at V and 4 bases at J, leaving 5 bases unmatched. The germline V gene has CDR1 SGHNT and CDR2 YYREEE (reference sequence). This CDR3 is built from 15 residues. CDR3 in amino acids: CASSFGGQGGTEAFF. CDR3 coding DNA: TGTGCCAGCAGCTTTGGCGGACAGGGGGGCACTGAAGCTTTCTTT.

This clonotype was found a few times. This chain links TRBV7-2 with TRBJ1-1, with D perhaps TRBD1 (5 bases). Looked up from germline, CDR1 is SGHTA and CDR2 is FQGNSA. This CDR3 region has 14 residues. Deletions cut 7 bases from V and 2 bases from J, with 14 bases between. This CDR3 is CASKDRTLNTEAFF. CDR3 DNA sequence: TGTGCCAGCAAGGATAGGACATTAAACACTGAAGCTTTCTTT.

This clonotype was observed a few times. The CDR3 sequence is CASSLIGVDTEAFF. The CDR3 bases are TGTGCCAGCAGCTTGATAGGGGTGGACACTGAAGCTTTCTTT. The chain joins TRBV28 to TRBJ1-1, with a possible D match to TRBD1 (5 bases). Trimming left V 6 bases short and J 3 bases short, with 14 bases between. The CDR3 extends over 14 amino acids. In germline, CDR1 is MDHEN, CDR2 SYDVKM. Complete variable domain (other parts from reference TRBV28 and TRBJ1-1): DVKVTQSSRYLVKRTGEKVFLECVQDMDHENMFWYRQDPGLGLRLIYFSYDVKMKEKGDIPEGYSVSREKKERFSLILESASTNQTSMYLCASSLIGVDTEAFFGQGTRLTVV.

This clonotype was counted only a few times. The CDR3, as DNA: TGCGCCAGCAGCCAAGCAGGGACATCCATGTTTGGCTACACCTTC. Encoded protein: CASSQAGTSMFGYTF. The chain links TRBV4-1 to TRBJ1-2; maybe TRBD1 (6 bases). V shed 1 base and J shed 7 bases, with 16 bases lying between them. This CDR3 comprises 15 residues. The germline CDR1 and CDR2 sequences are MGHRA and YSYEKL.

This clonotype was seen at least ten times. V gene TRBV12-3 or TRBV12-4 combines with J gene TRBJ2-5; TRBD1 or TRBD2 may be the D gene (5 bases each). The V gene lost 2 bases and the J gene lost 5 bases, with 18 bases spanning the gap. The CDR3 contains 16 residues. The CDR3 DNA is TGTGCCAGCAGTTTAAGTTTCGGGGACGGTGGTGAGACCCAGTACTTC. This gives the protein CASSLSFGDGGETQYF.

This clonotype has a handful of counts. The chain recombines TRBV12-3 or TRBV12-4 with TRBJ2-1; a possible D gene is TRBD2 (6 bases). With 6 bases removed from V and 9 bases from J, the gap between germline ends came to 30 bases. This CDR3 has 18 amino acids. CDR3: CASRRTSLTYRERSEQFF. The CDR3 DNA follows: TGTGCCAGCAGACGGACCAGCCTAACTTACCGGGAGAGGTCTGAGCAGTTCTTC.

The chain recombines TRBV24-1 with TRBJ1-2, with D maybe TRBD1 (5 bases). CDR1 KGHDR and CDR2 SFDVKD come from the germline V gene. The CDR3 is 14 amino acids. Trimming took 4 bases from V and 3 from J, leaving 11 bases between them. The CDR3 reads CATSDLDSDYGYTF. The CDR3, as DNA: TGTGCCACCAGTGACCTAGACAGCGACTATGGCTACACCTTC.